The next 27 T cell receptor beta chains were all read from a single sample in a study of blood T cell repertoires in COVID-19. Here immunoSEQ multiplex PCR was the method, and the copy in TCRdb shows in-frame clones only, minus some. The sample lists 350,000 to 450,000 clones; 70% to 90% were seen once. The sample taken for sequencing was peripheral blood. These receptor sequences come from a human donor in a cohort sampled during active COVID-19.

The chain joins TRBV19 to TRBJ1-6; D unresolved. Trimming left V 7 bases short and J 7 bases short, with 8 bases between. There are 12 residues in the CDR3. Germline V gene data show CDR1 as LNHDA and CDR2 as SQIVND (reference sequence). DNA for the CDR3: TGTGCCAGTACCAACCAGAATTCACCCCTCCACTTT. Amino acids: CASTNQNSPLHF.

The V and J genes are TRBV7-2 and TRBJ2-7; 9 bases line up with TRBD2. Germline V gene lookup returns CDR1 SGHTA and CDR2 FQGNSA. This CDR3 comprises 16 residues. V was pared by 1 base and J by 4 bases, with 8 bases of the junction left unmatched. CDR3 nucleotide sequence: TGTGCCAGCAGCTTAGGTGCGGCGGGAGGGCCTTACGAGCAGTACTTC. Amino acids: CASSLGAAGGPYEQYF. The whole variable domain, filled in from reference TRBV7-2 and TRBJ2-7, reads GAGVSQSPSNKVTEKGKDVELRCDPISGHTALYWYRQSLGQGLEFLIYFQGNSAPDKSGLPSDRFSAERTGGSVSTLTIQRTQQEDSAVYLCASSLGAAGGPYEQYFGPGTRLTVT.

This chain joins TRBV5-1 and TRBJ2-1; D perhaps matches TRBD1 (5 bases). The CDR3 totals 14 residues. CDR1 is SGHRS, CDR2 YFSETQ, per germline. V gave up 1 base and J gave up 5 bases, with 10 bases separating them. CDR3 region: CASSLLDTDNEQFF. CDR3 nucleotide sequence: TGCGCCAGCAGCTTGCTGGACACAGACAATGAGCAGTTCTTC.

This sequence joins TRBV6-5 and TRBJ1-3; D gene ambiguous. Germline V gene data show CDR1 as MNHEY and CDR2 as SVGAGI. The CDR3 consists of 14 residues. V shed 2 bases and J shed 2 bases, with 7 bases lying between them. Here the CDR3 reads CASSYSLTGNTIYF. In nucleotides, the CDR3 is TGTGCCAGCAGTTACAGCCTGACTGGAAACACCATATATTTT.

The rearrangement uses TRBV20-1 and TRBJ1-2; D is unclear. CDR3 length: 11 amino acids. V was clipped by 3 bases and J by 5 bases, with 7 bases between them. Germline V gives CDR1 DFQATT, CDR2 SNEGSKA (reference sequence). The CDR3 DNA reads as TGCAGTGCTAGTTCCGGGTATGGCTACACCTTC. Translating it yields CSASSGYGYTF.

The genes are TRBV30 and TRBJ2-3, with TRBD2 identical over 9 bases. The trim removed 1 base at V and 14 bases at J, leaving 4 bases unmatched. CDR1 is GTSNPN, CDR2 SVGIG, per germline (reference sequence). The CDR3 extends over 11 amino acids. DNA for the CDR3: TGTGCCTGGAGTGGGGCGGGGGGGCCGTATTTT. It translates to CAWSGAGGPYF.

The rearrangement joins TRBV7-9 to TRBJ2-3, with 11 nucleotides matching TRBD2. Germline V gene sequence: CDR1 SEHNR, CDR2 FQNEAQ (reference sequence). Trimming removed 8 bases from V and 4 bases from J; junction bases left unmatched: 11. The CDR3 is 16 amino acids. CDR3 DNA: TGTGCCAGCTGGGAGAGTAGCGGGAGGGCGGCAGATACGCAGTATTTT. It is translated as CASWESSGRAADTQYF.

This clone was detected only once. The chain has TRBV29-1 and TRBJ1-1; 7 bases map to TRBD1. Germline assignment: CDR1 SQVTM and CDR2 ANQGSEA. Trimming at V came to 8 bases and at J to 3 bases, leaving 9 bases not matched to a gene. This CDR3 spans 13 amino acids. CDR3 in DNA: TGCAGCACCCGGACAGGTTGGGACACTGAAGCTTTCTTT. As protein: CSTRTGWDTEAFF.

CDR3 protein: CASSSRDRAFSPLHF. The CDR3 DNA sequence: TGTGCCAGCAGCTCCCGGGACAGGGCCTTTTCACCCCTCCACTTT. This chain links TRBV7-8 with TRBJ1-6; 9 bases align to TRBD1. Germline V gene sequence: CDR1 SGHVS, CDR2 FQNEAQ. The CDR3 runs 15 residues. The trim removed 4 bases at V and 9 bases at J, leaving 7 bases unmatched. The full variable domain, rest sourced from reference TRBV7-8 and TRBJ1-6, is GAGVSQSPRYKVAKRGQDVALRCDPISGHVSLFWYQQALGQGPEFLTYFQNEAQLDKSGLPSDRFFAERPEGSVSTLKIQRTQQEDSAVYLCASSSRDRAFSPLHFGNGTRLTVT.

This chain connects TRBV3-1 (or the pseudogene TRBV3-2) to TRBJ2-3, with a tentative D call TRBD2 (6 bases). Germline V gene data show CDR1 as LGHDT and CDR2 as YNNKEL (reference sequence). The CDR3 length is 17 residues. V dropped 3 bases and J dropped 6 bases, with 22 bases sitting between them. DNA of the CDR3: TGTGCCAGCAGCCAGGATTACGGGAGTTCGGAGCGGGATACGCAGTATTTT. Its translation: CASSQDYGSSERDTQYF.

DNA of the CDR3: TGTGCCAGCAGTTCTATCAGGGGGCAGTCCTACGAGCAGTACTTC. Residues: CASSSIRGQSYEQYF. The V and J genes are TRBV28 and TRBJ2-7, with TRBD1 matching 8 bases. The CDR3 totals 15 residues. The germline V gene has CDR1 MDHEN and CDR2 SYDVKM. V trimming: 4 bases; J trimming: 1 base; junction bases outside the gene matches: 6.

This chain uses TRBV3-1 (or the pseudogene TRBV3-2) with TRBJ2-7; TRBD1 is a possible D gene (5 bases). Germline CDR1 reads LGHDT; CDR2 reads YNNKEL (reference sequence). This CDR3 region has 14 residues. Trimming took 0 bases from V and 4 from J, leaving 10 bases between them. CDR3 in DNA: TGTGCCAGCAGCCAAGAAGGGGCAATTTACGAGCAGTACTTC. Translating it yields CASSQEGAIYEQYF.

J is TRBJ1-6 and V is TRBV28; D may be TRBD1 (6 bases). CDR1 MDHEN and CDR2 SYDVKM come from the germline V gene. V was shortened by 8 bases and J by 0 bases, with 11 bases between the two germline ends. The CDR3 has 15 amino acids. CDR3 nucleotide sequence: TGTGCCAGCCAAGGGGGGGGCTCCTATAATTCACCCCTCCACTTT. Encoded protein: CASQGGGSYNSPLHF.

The CDR3 bases are TGTGCCAGCAGCTCAAATCCTGGGGACAGGGGGACTGGCTACACCTTC. Translating it yields CASSSNPGDRGTGYTF. This sequence joins TRBV7-8 and TRBJ1-2; 11 bases agree with TRBD1. This CDR3 comprises 16 residues. V shed 4 bases, J shed 7 bases, and the junction held 11 bases outside the gene matches. CDR1 SGHVS and CDR2 FQNEAQ come from the germline V gene.

The chain has TRBV2 and TRBJ1-2; D is unresolved. The CDR3 is made up of 11 amino acids. The germline gives CDR1 SNHLY, CDR2 FYNNEI. V shed 7 bases and J shed 4 bases, with 7 bases lying between them. The CDR3 loop reads CASKIAYGYTF. The CDR3 nucleotides are TGTGCCAGCAAGATAGCCTATGGCTACACCTTC.

The chain uses TRBV2 and TRBJ2-3, with D uncertain. Trimming removed 6 bases at V and 7 bases at J, with 5 bases between. CDR3 length equals 10 residues. Germline V lookup: CDR1 SNHLY, CDR2 FYNNEI. CDR3 amino acids: CASSENTQYF. CDR3 nucleotides: TGTGCCAGCAGCGAGAATACGCAGTATTTT.

The rearrangement links TRBV29-1 to TRBJ2-5; no firm D call. Germline V gives CDR1 SQVTM, CDR2 ANQGSEA. CDR3 length: 12 amino acids. The ends were cut back, 7 bases at V and 3 bases at J, with 12 bases in the middle. As DNA, the CDR3 is TGCAGCGGGTGTGAGGTCGAAGAGACCCAGTACTTC. It yields the protein CSGCEVEETQYF.

This chain joins TRBV4-1 and TRBJ2-7; tentative D call: TRBD1 (5 bases). The ends were cut back, 1 base at V and 3 bases at J, with 16 bases in the middle. This CDR3 comprises 16 residues. Per the germline V gene, CDR1 is MGHRA and CDR2 is YSYEKL. This CDR3 is CASSQAGHPTVYEQYF. In DNA, the CDR3 is TGCGCCAGCAGCCAAGCAGGGCACCCTACCGTCTACGAGCAGTACTTC.

The chain recombines TRBV7-9 with TRBJ2-1, with 8 bases that match TRBD1. In germline, CDR1 is SEHNR, CDR2 FQNEAQ (reference sequence). After removal of 5 bases from V and 2 bases from J, the junction contained 5 bases not matched to a gene. This CDR3 comprises 15 residues. The CDR3 loop is CASSRQGAPYNEQFF. DNA for the CDR3: TGTGCCAGCAGCCGTCAGGGGGCGCCCTACAATGAGCAGTTCTTC.

This sequence joins TRBV11-1 and TRBJ1-2; D unresolved. The ends were cut back, 5 bases at V and 2 bases at J, with 15 bases in the middle. This CDR3 region has 15 residues. CDR1 SGHAT and CDR2 FQDESV come from the germline V gene (reference sequence). In DNA, the CDR3 is TGTGCCAGCAGCGGACTTCGGACGGAGAACTATGGCTACACCTTC. Its protein product is CASSGLRTENYGYTF.

The V call is TRBV19, the J call TRBJ2-1, with D possibly matching TRBD1 (6 bases). Germline CDR1 LNHDA, CDR2 SQIVND (reference sequence). This CDR3 has 14 amino acids. V lost 5 bases and J lost 2, with 10 bases in between. CDR3 DNA sequence: TGTGCCAGTAGTTATGGGGGCCCCTACAATGAGCAGTTCTTC. It yields the protein CASSYGGPYNEQFF.

This clone appeared once. The V and J genes are TRBV15 and TRBJ2-2; no firm D call. Between the trimmed V and J ends, which lost 8 bases and 0 bases, there was a span of 10 bases. The germline CDR1 and CDR2 sequences are LNHNV and YYDKDF (reference sequence). The length of the CDR3 is 14 residues. As DNA, the CDR3 is TGTGCCACCTCGGAAGACACGAACACCGGGGAGCTGTTTTTT. Translated: CATSEDTNTGELFF.

CDR3 amino acids: CASSSAPGAYEQYF. CDR3 DNA sequence: TGTGCCAGTAGTTCTGCCCCGGGGGCCTACGAGCAGTACTTC. V gene TRBV19 combines with J gene TRBJ2-7, with D perhaps TRBD2 (6 bases). This CDR3 comprises 14 residues. Germline CDR1 is LNHDA and CDR2 is SQIVND (reference sequence). V shed 5 bases and J shed 2 bases, with 13 bases lying between them.

The chain is built from TRBV5-1 and TRBJ2-2; 7 bases agree with TRBD1. Unmatched junction bases numbered 4, after V lost 3 bases and J lost 2 bases. This CDR3 is 15 amino acids long. Germline CDR1 SGHRS, CDR2 YFSETQ. The CDR3, as DNA: TGCGCCAGCAGCTCGACAGGGTTAAACACCGGGGAGCTGTTTTTT. Amino acid sequence: CASSSTGLNTGELFF.

The genes are TRBV11-3 and TRBJ1-6; D gene unclear. The germline gives CDR1 SGHNT, CDR2 YENEEA. CDR3 size: 16 residues. V gave up 7 bases and J gave up 3 bases, with 16 bases separating them. This chain's CDR3 is CASIRRRHRYNSPLHF. The CDR3 DNA reads as TGTGCCAGCATCAGACGAAGACACCGCTATAATTCACCCCTCCACTTT.

The rearrangement joins TRBV12-3 or TRBV12-4 to TRBJ2-7, with D maybe TRBD1 (5 bases). V gave up 4 bases and J gave up 1 base, with 8 bases separating them. The CDR3 has 13 residues. The CDR3: CASSWGSSYEQYF. In DNA form, the CDR3 reads TGTGCCAGCAGTTGGGGCAGTTCCTACGAGCAGTACTTC.

The chain couples TRBV28 to TRBJ2-7, with D unresolved. CDR1 is MDHEN, CDR2 SYDVKM, per germline. The CDR3 consists of 12 residues. Trimming pared 3 bases from V and 5 bases from J, leaving 8 bases between. CDR3 sequence reads: CASSLAAHEQYF. CDR3 bases: TGTGCCAGCAGTTTGGCTGCCCACGAGCAGTACTTC.